The clone carrying this TCR beta chain showed up just once. The antigen remains unidentified. The record originates from a study of T cell responses to AZD1222 COVID-19 vaccine. Study in general: Second doses that came at about 4 or about 12 weeks were put together. Whole-study findings and limits: Spike as a whole was targeted by vaccine-associated CD4 TCRs, dominant at 160-218 and 743-854. Just a handful of AZD1222 recipients were seropositive at baseline. Every sample of the repertoires postdated the peak T cell response.

Clones were sequenced by immunoSEQ multiplex PCR, and TCRdb holds only the in-frame ones, with some missing. The table lists over 100,000 clones, 75% to 90% of them singletons. Germline V lookup: CDR1 MNHEY, CDR2 SVGAGI. The CDR3 consists of 15 residues. The ends lost 6 bases at V and 4 bases at J; junction bases unmatched: 9. The chain is built from TRBV6-5 and TRBJ2-3; 8 nucleotides align to TRBD1. The sample here was peripheral blood, taken on day 0 of AZD1222 vaccination. The sequence derives from an adult in good health. This chain's CDR3 is CASRLGQTGADTQYF. CDR3 bases: TGTGCCAGCAGACTCGGACAGACAGGGGCAGATACGCAGTATTTT.